This TCR beta chain was sequenced for a study of blood T cell repertoires in COVID-19. Study information: T cells, B-cell-depleted T cells, or PBMCs provided the cDNA or gDNA that served as material.

The repertoire was sequenced with immunoSEQ multiplex PCR; TCRdb's copy has only in-frame clones and lacks some. The table lists 70,000 to 90,000 clones, 80% to 90% of them singletons. Seattle patients were enrolled while actively infected and followed longitudinally. Sequencing was performed on peripheral blood. The clonotype originates from an elderly man with COVID-19, enrolled during active disease.

The CDR3 loop reads CASTPGRGRSGANVLTF. The CDR3 coding sequence is TGTGCCAGCACCCCTGGGCGGGGACGCTCTGGGGCCAACGTCCTGACTTTC. The chain links TRBV6-2 or TRBV6-3 to TRBJ2-6; D is perhaps TRBD2 (6 bases). Trimming took off 7 bases at V and 0 bases at J, with 16 bases between the two ends. In germline, CDR1 is MNHEY, CDR2 SVGEGT. The CDR3 has 17 residues.